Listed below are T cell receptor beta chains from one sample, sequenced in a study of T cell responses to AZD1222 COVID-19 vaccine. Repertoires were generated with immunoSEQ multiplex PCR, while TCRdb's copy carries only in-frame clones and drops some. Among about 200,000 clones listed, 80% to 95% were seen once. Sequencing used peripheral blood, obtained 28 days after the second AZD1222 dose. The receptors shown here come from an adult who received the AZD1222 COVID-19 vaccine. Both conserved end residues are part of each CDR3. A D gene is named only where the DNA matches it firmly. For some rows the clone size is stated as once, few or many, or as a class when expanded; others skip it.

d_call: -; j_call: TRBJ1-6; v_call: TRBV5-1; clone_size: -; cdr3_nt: TGCGCCAGCAGCTTGGCCTGGCAGGGTCTGGGTTCACCCCTCCACTTT; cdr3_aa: CASSLAWQGLGSPLHF
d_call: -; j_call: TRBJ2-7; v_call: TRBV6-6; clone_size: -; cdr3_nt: TGTGCCAGCAGCAATGGACATCCGGCAGACTACGAGCAGTACTTC; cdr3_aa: CASSNGHPADYEQYF
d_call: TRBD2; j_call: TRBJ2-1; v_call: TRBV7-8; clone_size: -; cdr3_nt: TGTGCCAGCAGCTTAGATTTTTCGCGCGGGGGGGCCGGTAAAAAGTTCTTC; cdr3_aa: CASSLDFSRGGAGKKFF
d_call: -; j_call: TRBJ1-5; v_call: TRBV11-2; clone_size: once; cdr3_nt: TGTGCCAGCAGCTTGGGTTTAGAGGTACGCAATCAGCCCCAGCATTTT; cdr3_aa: CASSLGLEVRNQPQHF
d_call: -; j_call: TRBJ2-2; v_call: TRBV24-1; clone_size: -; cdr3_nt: TGTGCCACCAGTCCGAACACCGGGGAGCTGTTTTTT; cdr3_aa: CATSPNTGELFF
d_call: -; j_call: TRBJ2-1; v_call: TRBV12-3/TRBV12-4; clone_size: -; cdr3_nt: TGTGCCAGCAGTTTGGTCGGAAACGAGCAGTTCTTC; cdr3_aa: CASSLVGNEQFF
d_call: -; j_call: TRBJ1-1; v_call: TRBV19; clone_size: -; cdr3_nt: TGTGCCAGTAGTAGGGACGTCCCGTCGAAGAACACTGAAGCTTTCTTT; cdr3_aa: CASSRDVPSKNTEAFF
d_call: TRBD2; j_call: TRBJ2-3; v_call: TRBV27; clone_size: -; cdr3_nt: TGTGCCAGCAGTTTATCGACGGGCCTAGCGGGGTCCGATACGCAGTATTTT; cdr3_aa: CASSLSTGLAGSDTQYF
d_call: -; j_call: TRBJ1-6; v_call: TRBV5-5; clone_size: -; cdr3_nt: TGTGCCAGCAGCTTGGAGCACATACAGGGTACCAATTCACCCCTCCACTTT; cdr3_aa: CASSLEHIQGTNSPLHF
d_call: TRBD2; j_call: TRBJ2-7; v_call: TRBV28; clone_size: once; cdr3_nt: TGTGCCAGCAGAGCGGGGGGGCCTGCCTACGAGCAGTACTTC; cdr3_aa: CASRAGGPAYEQYF
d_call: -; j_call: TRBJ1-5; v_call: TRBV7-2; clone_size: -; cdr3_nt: TGTGCCAGCAGCGAAAGCAGGGTTCCGCCCCAGCATTTT; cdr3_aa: CASSESRVPPQHF
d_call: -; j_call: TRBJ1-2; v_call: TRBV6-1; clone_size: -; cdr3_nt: TGTGCCAGCAGTGAAATCGGAACAGCCTATGGCTACACCTTC; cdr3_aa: CASSEIGTAYGYTF
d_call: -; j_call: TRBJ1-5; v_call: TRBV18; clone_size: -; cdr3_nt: TGTGCCAGCTCGCGGGGTAGGGATGGTCGCAATCAGCCCCAGCATTTT; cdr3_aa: CASSRGRDGRNQPQHF
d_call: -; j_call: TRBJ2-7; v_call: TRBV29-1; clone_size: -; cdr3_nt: TGCAGCGTACAGAAGAAGACTAGCTACGAGCAGTACTTC; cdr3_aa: CSVQKKTSYEQYF
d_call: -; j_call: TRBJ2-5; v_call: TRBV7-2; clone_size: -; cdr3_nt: TGTGCCAGCAGCACTAAGGGGGCGGGGTGGGAGACCCAGTACTTC; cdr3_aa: CASSTKGAGWETQYF
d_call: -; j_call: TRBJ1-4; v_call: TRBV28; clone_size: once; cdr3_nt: TGTGCCACCACCAGGGGAGCTGATGAAAAACTGTTTTTT; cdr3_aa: CATTRGADEKLFF
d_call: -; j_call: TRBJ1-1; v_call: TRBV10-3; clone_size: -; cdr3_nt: TGTGCCACCCTGACGGCTGGGACTGAAGCTTTCTTT; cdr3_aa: CATLTAGTEAFF
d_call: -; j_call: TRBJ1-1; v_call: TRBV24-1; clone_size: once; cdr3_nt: TGTGCCACCAGTCCAGGGACGGACACTGAAGCTTTCTTT; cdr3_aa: CATSPGTDTEAFF
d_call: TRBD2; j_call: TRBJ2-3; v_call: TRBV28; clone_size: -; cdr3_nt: TGTGCCAGCAGTTTAAGAGCGGGGCCCACAGATACGCAGTATTTT; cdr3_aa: CASSLRAGPTDTQYF
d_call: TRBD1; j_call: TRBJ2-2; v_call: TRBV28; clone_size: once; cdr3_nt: TGTGCCAGCACCGGGACAGCCACCGGGGAGCTGTTTTTT; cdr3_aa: CASTGTATGELFF
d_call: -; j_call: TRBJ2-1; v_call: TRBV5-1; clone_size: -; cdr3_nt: TGCGCCAGCAGCTTAGGCAGGGAAACTGAGCAGTTCTTC; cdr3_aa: CASSLGRETEQFF
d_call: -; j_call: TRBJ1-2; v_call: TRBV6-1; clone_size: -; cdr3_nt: TGTGCCAGCAGTGAAGCGGGGGTTCATTCGGGTGGCTACACCTTC; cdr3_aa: CASSEAGVHSGGYTF
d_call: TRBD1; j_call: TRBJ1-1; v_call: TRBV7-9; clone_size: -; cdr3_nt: TGTGCCAGCAGGTCAGGGGGCTACGCTGAAGCTTTCTTT; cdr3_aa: CASRSGGYAEAFF
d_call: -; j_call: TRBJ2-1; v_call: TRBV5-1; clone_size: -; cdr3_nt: TGCGCCAGCAGCTTCGTAGCTCCCAATGAGCAGTTCTTC; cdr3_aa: CASSFVAPNEQFF
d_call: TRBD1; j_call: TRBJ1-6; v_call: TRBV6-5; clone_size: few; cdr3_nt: TGTGCCAGCAGTTCCGGGACAGGGGGTCGTTCACCCCTCCACTTT; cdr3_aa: CASSSGTGGRSPLHF
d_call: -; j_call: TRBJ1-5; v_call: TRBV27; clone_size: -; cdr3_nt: TGTGCCAGCAGTTCGAAAGAGTATCAGCCCCAGCATTTT; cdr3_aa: CASSSKEYQPQHF
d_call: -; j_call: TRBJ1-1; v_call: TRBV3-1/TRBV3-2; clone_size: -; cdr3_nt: TGTGCCAGCAGCCATCCCGGATGGTATGAGAACACTGAAGCTTTCTTT; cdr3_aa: CASSHPGWYENTEAFF
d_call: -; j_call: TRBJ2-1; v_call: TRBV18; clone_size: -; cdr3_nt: TGTGCCAGCTCACCCCCGCTGGGGGGCCATTACAATGAGCAGTTCTTC; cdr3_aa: CASSPPLGGHYNEQFF
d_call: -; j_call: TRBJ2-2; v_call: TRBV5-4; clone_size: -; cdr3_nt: TGTGCCAGCAGCTTGAAAGGGGTTAACACCGGGGAGCTGTTTTTT; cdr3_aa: CASSLKGVNTGELFF
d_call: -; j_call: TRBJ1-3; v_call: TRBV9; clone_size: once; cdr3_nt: TGTGCCAGCAGCCCCGACGGAGGCTCTGGAAACACCATATATTTT; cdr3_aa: CASSPDGGSGNTIYF
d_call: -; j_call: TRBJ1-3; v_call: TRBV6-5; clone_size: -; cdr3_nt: TGTGCCAGCAGTTCCGGGACGCGCTCTGGAAACACCATATATTTT; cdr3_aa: CASSSGTRSGNTIYF
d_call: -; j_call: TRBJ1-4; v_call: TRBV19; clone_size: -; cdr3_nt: TGTGCCAGTAGTATACGGACGTTCAATGAAAAACTGTTTTTT; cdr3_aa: CASSIRTFNEKLFF
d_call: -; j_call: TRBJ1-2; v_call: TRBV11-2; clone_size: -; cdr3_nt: TGTGCCAGCAGCCCTGGGGGTACAGGGTCGAACTATGGCTACACCTTC; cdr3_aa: CASSPGGTGSNYGYTF
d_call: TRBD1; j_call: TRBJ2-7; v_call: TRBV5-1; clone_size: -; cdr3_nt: TGCGCCAGCAGCTTTCGGGACAGGGAGTCCTCCTACGAGCAGTACTTC; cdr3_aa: CASSFRDRESSYEQYF
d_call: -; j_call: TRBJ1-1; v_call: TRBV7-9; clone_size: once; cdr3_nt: TGTGCCAGCAGCGGCCAGGGCGGCACTGAAGCTTTCTTT; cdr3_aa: CASSGQGGTEAFF
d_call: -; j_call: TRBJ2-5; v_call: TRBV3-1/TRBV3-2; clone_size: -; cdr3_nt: TGTGCCAGCAGCCAGGAGGGGATAGAGACCCAGTACTTC; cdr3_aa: CASSQEGIETQYF
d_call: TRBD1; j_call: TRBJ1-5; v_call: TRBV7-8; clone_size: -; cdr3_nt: TGTGCCAGCAGCCCCGGGACAGATAGCAATCAGCCCCAGCATTTT; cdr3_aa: CASSPGTDSNQPQHF
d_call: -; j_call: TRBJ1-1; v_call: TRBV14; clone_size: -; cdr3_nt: TGTGCCAGCAGCCAAACCCGTGAAGCTTTCTTT; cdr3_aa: CASSQTREAFF
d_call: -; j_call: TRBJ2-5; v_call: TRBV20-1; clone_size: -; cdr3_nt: TGCAGTGCTATCCGGGCAGAGACCCAGTACTTC; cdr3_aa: CSAIRAETQYF
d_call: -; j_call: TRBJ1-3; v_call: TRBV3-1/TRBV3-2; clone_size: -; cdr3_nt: TGTGCCAGCAGCCAAGGAGGGTGGGGCAGGACCTCTGGAAACACCATATATTTT; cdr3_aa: CASSQGGWGRTSGNTIYF
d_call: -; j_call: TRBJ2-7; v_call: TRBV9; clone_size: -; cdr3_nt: TGTGCCAGCAGCGGACAGAGCTCCTACGAGCAGTACTTC; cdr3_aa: CASSGQSSYEQYF
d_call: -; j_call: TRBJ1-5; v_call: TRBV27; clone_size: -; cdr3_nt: TGTGCCAGCAGTTTATATGGGGGGGACGATCAGCCCCAGCATTTT; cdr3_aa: CASSLYGGDDQPQHF
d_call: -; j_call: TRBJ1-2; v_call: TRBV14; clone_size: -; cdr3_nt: TGTGCCAGCAGCCAAGCCCCAGGGATAGGTGGCTACACCTTC; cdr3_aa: CASSQAPGIGGYTF
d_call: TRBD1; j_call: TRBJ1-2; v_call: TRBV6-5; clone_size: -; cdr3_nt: TGTGCCAGCACCCGACAGGGAGAGGTAAACTATGGCTACACCTTC; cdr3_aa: CASTRQGEVNYGYTF
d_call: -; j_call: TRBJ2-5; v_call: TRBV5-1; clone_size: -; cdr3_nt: TGCGCCAGCAGCTGGGGAAAGGGGCAAGAGACCCAGTACTTC; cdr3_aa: CASSWGKGQETQYF
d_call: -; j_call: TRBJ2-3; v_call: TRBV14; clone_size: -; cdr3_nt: TGTGCCAGCAGCCAAGTAGATACGCAGTATTTT; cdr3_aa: CASSQVDTQYF
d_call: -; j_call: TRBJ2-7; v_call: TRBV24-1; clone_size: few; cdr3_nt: TGTGCCACCAGTGATTTGTGGGGGAGCGAGCAGTACTTC; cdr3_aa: CATSDLWGSEQYF